This note documents a single T cell receptor beta chain sequence. What it binds is unknown. These data originate in a study of vaccination effects on CD4 cells after COVID-19. Overall study context: The ViraFEST assay expanded antigen-specific CD4+ T cells with viral peptide pools before sequencing. Sampling occurred a median 72 days post second dose, range 14 to 241.

At the end of about ten days of culture, CD4+ T cells were isolated. Every participant took two doses of the BNT162b2 or mRNA-1273 vaccine. Previously uninfected by SARS-CoV-2, the vaccine recipients also showed negative nucleocapsid antibodies. V lost 0 bases to trimming and J lost 0 bases, with 5 bases between them. The CDR3 totals 14 residues. Germline V gene lookup returns CDR1 SGHKS and CDR2 YYEKEE (reference sequence). Libraries were prepared by immunoSEQ multiplex PCR; TCRdb keeps only in-frame clonotypes and omits some of them. This table has tens of thousands of clones, nearly 75% appearing once. Whole-study findings and limits: Among infection- and vaccine-induced clones, marked clonal contraction occurred late after vaccination.

Material: CD4+ T cells from PBMCs cultured without peptide, obtained after COVID-19 vaccination. The genes are TRBV5-5 and TRBJ2-3; D remains unclear. This clonotype was obtained from a human donor who received a COVID-19 vaccine. The chain's CDR3 is CASSLDGSTDTQYF. CDR3 nucleotides: TGTGCCAGCAGCTTGGACGGAAGCACAGATACGCAGTATTTT.